The source of this T cell receptor (beta chain) is a study of control samples from healthy donors and cancer patients. V was cut by 6 bases and J by 11 bases, with 18 bases left in between. Per the germline V gene, CDR1 is WSHSY and CDR2 is SAAADI. CDR3 length equals 13 residues. The data were produced by immunoSEQ multiplex PCR, yet TCRdb's version contains in-frame clones alone and is incomplete. This sample carries about 93,000 clones, about 85% of them seen once, and the ten largest clones take around an eighth. The sample comprised blood. The origin of this receptor is a woman aged 70-85 years in good health. V gene TRBV10-2 combines with J gene TRBJ2-3, with D perhaps matching TRBD2 (6 bases). The CDR3 sequence: CASRREQSVRQYF. The CDR3 DNA is TGCGCCAGCAGGCGGGAACAGTCCGTCCGGCAGTATTTT.